This T cell receptor beta chain derives from a study of glioma-infiltrating T cells after dendritic cell vaccination. Documented time point: after dendritic cell vaccination, including at tumor progression/relapse. None of the glioblastoma patients had an isocitrate dehydrogenase mutation. Repertoires were generated with immunoSEQ multiplex PCR, while TCRdb's copy carries only in-frame clones and drops some. The table lists approximately 110,000 clones, almost 90% of them singletons, with over 2.5% in the top ten. A word on this clone: Its target is not known.

Trimming at V came to 5 bases and at J to 7 bases, leaving 2 bases not matched to a gene. This CDR3 contains 11 residues. Per germline, CDR1 DFQATT and CDR2 SNEGSKA (reference sequence). Study-wide points: Patients with more pretreatment TILs had longer time to progression and survival. Higher TCR clonality did not directly relate to longer survival.

The material sequenced was blood, taken after dendritic cell vaccination. This chain uses TRBV20-1 with TRBJ2-1; 7 nucleotides match TRBD2. The TCR originated in a human donor with glioblastoma. The CDR3 here is CSARRGNEQFF. The CDR3, as DNA: TGCAGTGCTCGGCGGGGGAATGAGCAGTTCTTC.